This T cell receptor beta chain comes out of a study of early stage breast cancer tumors. Across the whole study: Each sample averaged around 9.4-fold read coverage. Broader study findings: Chain pairing and CD4, CD8 or FOXP3 expression were not captured. Tumor and normal breast were distinguished via blood comparison in about 90% of the 16 patients.

The ends were cut back, 3 bases at V and 6 bases at J, with 19 bases in the middle. The CDR3 sequence is 15 residues long. CDR1 is SQVTM and CDR2 is ANQGSEA in the germline V gene. Repertoires were generated with immunoSEQ multiplex PCR, while TCRdb's copy carries only in-frame clones and drops some. The repertoire holds tens of thousands of clones, approximately 79% seen once, with 3.5% in the top ten. Details on this clone: No antigen is known for it.

The sequence derives from a person between 55 and 69 years old with breast cancer. The rearrangement links TRBV29-1 to TRBJ2-3; D gene uncertain. Specimen: blood. The CDR3, as DNA: TGCAGCGTTGACGGTAGAGACGATCTAGTGGATACGCAGTATTTT. It specifies CSVDGRDDLVDTQYF.